This entry describes one T cell receptor beta chain. Antigen specificity is unknown. The CDR3 has 14 amino acids. CDR1 and CDR2 (germline): SGHRS, YFSETQ. The J segment lost 7 bases and the V segment lost 5 bases, leaving 10 bases of the junction unmatched. This sample is drawn from a study of cytomegalovirus exposure and HLA in healthy donors. A multiplex PCR was run with 60 Vbeta primers and 13 Jbeta primers. In the source study's methods: A follow-up analysis tallied around 76 million unique TCR beta chains, about 10 million shared. Clones were sequenced by immunoSEQ multiplex PCR, and TCRdb holds only the in-frame ones, with some missing. D and trimming were read from the DNA, whereas the V and J calls and clone size are those reported in that table. In the table there are some 130,000 clones, roughly 80% of which are singletons. Study-wide findings and caveats: Cytomegalovirus association was listed for about 150 TCR beta chains. Later analysis reportedly placed an Asian-associated ancestry cluster below the roughly 640-donor mean in N-insertions.

The TCR sequence derives from a woman between 45 and 60 years old in good health and CMV-seropositive. The sequenced material came from PBMCs. The chain recombines TRBV5-1 with TRBJ2-7; 9 bases match TRBD1. In DNA form, the CDR3 reads TGCGCCAGCAGGGCGGGACAGGGCCCGAGGGAGCAGTACTTC. Translating gives CASRAGQGPREQYF.